This TCR beta chain was identified during a study of Tregs in tolerant kidney transplant recipients (dated by TCRdb to between 2018 and 2021). Background for the entire study: Before combined kidney and bone marrow transplantation, this study identified donor-specific regulatory T cells using TCRbeta sequencing and then followed those same cells after transplant. Overall results and qualifications from the work: The study was limited by small patient numbers, and the findings need validation in larger populations and under other immunosuppression protocols. Donor-specific Treg expansion was found to exceed global Treg expansion in tolerant patients, suggesting antigen-driven rather than nonspecific expansion. The most biologically relevant and donor-specific TCRbeta repertoire appeared to be identified by expanding Tregs with activated donor B cells. Although technical replication error seemed to be minimal, the question of biological reproducibility was not addressed directly. For some patients, the PCR primers changed as time went on, which meant samples from those patients could not be compared with one another at the nucleotide level.

Trimming takes 4 bases off V and 5 bases off J; junction bases not matched to a gene: 18. The CDR3 runs 18 residues from the cysteine to the phenylalanine. Kept here is only the CDR3 DNA, which spans 54 bases and is read in frame from base 1. From the germline V gene, CDR1 is SGHRS and CDR2 is YFSETQ. Note on this clone: It has no known antigen specificity. Per-nucleotide qualities are absent, and no much larger clonotype sits a single base away.

The transplants used related donors along with nonmyeloablative bone marrow transplantation, and in the human trials mixed chimerism was transient. Unstimulated Tregs (CD4+CD25+CD127-), CD4+ non-Tregs (CD4+CD25-), CD4 and CD8 cells were FACS-sorted from thawed PBMCs. Patients were several combined kidney and bone marrow transplant recipients from the ITN036ST trial, and only these trial subjects had samples available. Healthy control blood was processed by Ficoll density gradient to PBMCs and cryopreserved; patient PBMCs were collected before and after transplant. For TCRbeta CDR3 sequencing, genomic DNA from the sorted cells was extracted using the QIAGEN DNeasy Blood and Tissue Kit. Through immunoSEQ, high-throughput TCRbeta CDR3 sequencing was done commercially, including PCR amplification with internal controls and bias correction. The authors processed their data as follows. A unique productive TCRbeta sequence was defined by the CDR3 nucleotide sequence when primers matched, and otherwise by the CDR3 amino acid sequence together with the Vbeta and Jbeta genes. As a correction for sorting error, sequences shared between sorted populations at a frequency ratio of 2:1 or less were discarded, and the remaining shared sequences were assigned to the higher population. A sequence was defined as donor-reactive if the sequence was expanded at least 5-fold in CFSE-low cells compared with unstimulated cells and had a frequency of at least 0.01% in CFSE-low cells. Jensen-Shannon divergence, calculated on the top 100 TCRbeta sequences ranked by frequency, was used to quantify repertoire divergence. When a sample had multiple sequencing runs, each run was corrected for sorting error separately and the runs were then pooled. TCRdb carries this immuneACCESS record with in-frame sequences only. Its versions omit some clonotypes, under half of them owing to an unresolved V gene in the studies checked, with the rest unexplained. V, J and clone size reflect that table, while D and trimming were determined from the DNA. This sample is represented by tens of thousands of clones; 93% of them were singletons. Around 1.6% of the sample is in the top ten clones.

The rearrangement joined TRBV5-1 to TRBJ2-7; 10 bases in the middle match TRBD1. The specimen was CD4+ T cells from blood (PBMCs), collected 12 months after the transplant. The receptor's source is a human patient who received a combined kidney and bone marrow transplant. Following transplantation, T cells from the graft donor may be among those present. The CDR3: CASSMKNFRDRGSHEQYF. The base sequence is TGCGCCAGCAGCATGAAGAATTTCCGGGACAGGGGATCCCACGAGCAGTACTTC.